These T cell receptor beta chains were read from a single sample in a study of T cell responses to AZD1222 COVID-19 vaccine. The assay was immunoSEQ multiplex PCR, and TCRdb's table has in-frame clones only and misses some. The sample has 90,000 to 120,000 clones, more than 75% seen once. Specimen: peripheral blood, collected on day 0 of AZD1222 vaccination. These receptors originate from an adult in good health. Both conserved end residues are part of each CDR3. D genes are given only for firm matches. Clone size is shown for a subset of rows, as once, few, many or a class of expanded clone.

clone size: NA
V gene: TRBV12-5
D gene: NA
J gene: TRBJ1-4
CDR3 protein: CASGLGRTEEKLFF
CDR3 DNA: TGTGCTAGTGGTTTGGGCCGGACAGAGGAAAAACTGTTTTTT

clone size: NA
V gene: TRBV7-2
D gene: NA
J gene: TRBJ2-1
CDR3 protein: CASSLGAPGGGNEQFF
CDR3 DNA: TGTGCCAGCAGCTTAGGGGCCCCCGGGGGCGGTAATGAGCAGTTCTTC

clone size: NA
V gene: TRBV19
D gene: NA
J gene: TRBJ1-2
CDR3 protein: CASSPRSAGVNYGYTF
CDR3 DNA: TGTGCCAGTAGTCCCCGCAGTGCAGGGGTGAACTATGGCTACACCTTC

clone size: NA
V gene: TRBV19
D gene: NA
J gene: TRBJ2-5
CDR3 protein: CAYPPLGGDQETQYF
CDR3 DNA: TGTGCTTACCCGCCCCTTGGCGGGGACCAAGAGACCCAGTACTTC

clone size: NA
V gene: TRBV6-5
D gene: NA
J gene: TRBJ2-2
CDR3 protein: CASMSSGGGTGELFF
CDR3 DNA: TGTGCCAGCATGTCGTCAGGGGGAGGCACCGGGGAGCTGTTTTTT

clone size: NA
V gene: TRBV19
D gene: NA
J gene: TRBJ1-2
CDR3 protein: CATTDRIYGYTF
CDR3 DNA: TGTGCCACTACCGACAGGATCTATGGCTACACCTTC

clone size: NA
V gene: TRBV2
D gene: TRBD1
J gene: TRBJ2-7
CDR3 protein: CASGQDRGLDEQYF
CDR3 DNA: TGTGCCAGCGGCCAAGACAGGGGGCTGGATGAGCAGTACTTC

clone size: NA
V gene: TRBV7-2
D gene: TRBD1
J gene: TRBJ2-5
CDR3 protein: CASSPTGQRGETQYF
CDR3 DNA: TGTGCCAGCAGCCCGACGGGACAGCGAGGGGAGACCCAGTACTTC

clone size: NA
V gene: TRBV30
D gene: TRBD2
J gene: TRBJ2-5
CDR3 protein: CAWSAPPWVAGRETQYF
CDR3 DNA: TGTGCCTGGAGTGCCCCCCCCTGGGTAGCGGGGAGGGAGACCCAGTACTTC

clone size: NA
V gene: TRBV7-2
D gene: TRBD2
J gene: TRBJ2-3
CDR3 protein: CASSLRAGVRDTQYF
CDR3 DNA: TGTGCCAGCAGCTTAAGGGCGGGGGTAAGAGATACGCAGTATTTT

clone size: once
V gene: TRBV28
D gene: NA
J gene: TRBJ1-5
CDR3 protein: CASRGSEQPQHF
CDR3 DNA: TGTGCCAGCAGGGGTTCTGAGCAGCCCCAGCATTTT

clone size: NA
V gene: TRBV11-3
D gene: TRBD2
J gene: TRBJ2-2
CDR3 protein: CASSTGGTNTGELFF
CDR3 DNA: TGTGCCAGCAGCACCGGGGGGACGAACACCGGGGAGCTGTTTTTT

clone size: NA
V gene: TRBV5-1
D gene: TRBD1
J gene: TRBJ2-7
CDR3 protein: CASSLGGTGFRNEQYF
CDR3 DNA: TGCGCCAGCAGCTTGGGAGGGACAGGGTTCAGGAACGAGCAGTACTTC

clone size: NA
V gene: TRBV13
D gene: NA
J gene: TRBJ2-7
CDR3 protein: CASSKGQNRYF
CDR3 DNA: TGTGCCAGCAGCAAAGGACAGAACCGGTACTTC

clone size: NA
V gene: TRBV6-5
D gene: NA
J gene: TRBJ2-7
CDR3 protein: CASSPAGASYEQYF
CDR3 DNA: TGTGCCAGCAGTCCAGCCGGGGCTTCCTACGAGCAGTACTTC

clone size: NA
V gene: TRBV2
D gene: NA
J gene: TRBJ1-2
CDR3 protein: CASAIGAYGYTF
CDR3 DNA: TGTGCCAGCGCGATAGGGGCTTATGGCTACACCTTC

clone size: NA
V gene: TRBV9
D gene: NA
J gene: TRBJ2-1
CDR3 protein: CASSVAGDNYNEQFF
CDR3 DNA: TGTGCCAGCAGCGTAGCTGGAGATAACTACAATGAGCAGTTCTTC

clone size: NA
V gene: TRBV9
D gene: NA
J gene: TRBJ2-5
CDR3 protein: CASSKEETQYF
CDR3 DNA: TGTGCCAGCAGCAAAGAAGAGACCCAGTACTTC

clone size: NA
V gene: TRBV18
D gene: TRBD1
J gene: TRBJ1-2
CDR3 protein: CASSPDREAGYTF
CDR3 DNA: TGTGCCAGCTCACCGGACAGGGAGGCTGGCTACACCTTC

clone size: NA
V gene: TRBV7-9
D gene: TRBD1
J gene: TRBJ2-7
CDR3 protein: CASRSDRVPYEQYF
CDR3 DNA: TGTGCCAGCAGATCGGACAGGGTCCCCTACGAGCAGTACTTC

clone size: NA
V gene: TRBV5-1
D gene: TRBD2
J gene: TRBJ2-2
CDR3 protein: CASSLAGTSRTGELFF
CDR3 DNA: TGCGCCAGCAGCTTGGCCGGGACTAGTAGGACCGGGGAGCTGTTTTTT

clone size: NA
V gene: TRBV12-5
D gene: TRBD2
J gene: TRBJ2-3
CDR3 protein: CASGISTSERSDTQYF
CDR3 DNA: TGTGCTAGTGGTATTTCGACTAGCGAGAGATCAGATACGCAGTATTTT

clone size: NA
V gene: TRBV6-4
D gene: TRBD2
J gene: TRBJ2-3
CDR3 protein: CASSAGAGGPDTQYF
CDR3 DNA: TGTGCCAGCAGTGCGGGAGCGGGGGGGCCCGATACGCAGTATTTC

clone size: NA
V gene: TRBV7-3
D gene: NA
J gene: TRBJ1-1
CDR3 protein: CASSLTRGRNTEAFF
CDR3 DNA: TGTGCCAGCAGCTTAACTAGGGGGAGGAACACTGAAGCTTTCTTT

clone size: NA
V gene: TRBV4-2
D gene: NA
J gene: TRBJ1-1
CDR3 protein: CASSSRDTKEAFF
CDR3 DNA: TGTGCCAGCAGCTCTCGGGATACCAAGGAAGCTTTCTTT

clone size: once
V gene: TRBV6-5
D gene: TRBD1
J gene: TRBJ2-5
CDR3 protein: CASSTGTGRETQYF
CDR3 DNA: TGTGCCAGCAGTACAGGGACAGGGAGGGAGACCCAGTACTTC

clone size: NA
V gene: TRBV6-1
D gene: TRBD1
J gene: TRBJ2-3
CDR3 protein: CASSENGGTGARDTQYF
CDR3 DNA: TGTGCCAGCAGTGAAAATGGGGGGACAGGGGCGAGAGATACGCAGTATTTT

clone size: NA
V gene: TRBV7-8
D gene: NA
J gene: TRBJ2-7
CDR3 protein: CASSLGGGVYEQYF
CDR3 DNA: TGTGCCAGCAGCTTAGGGGGAGGAGTCTACGAGCAGTACTTC

clone size: NA
V gene: TRBV6-2/TRBV6-3
D gene: NA
J gene: TRBJ2-6
CDR3 protein: CASSYSFASGANVLTF
CDR3 DNA: TGTGCCAGCAGTTACTCATTCGCATCTGGGGCCAACGTCCTGACTTTC

clone size: few
V gene: TRBV27
D gene: TRBD1
J gene: TRBJ1-5
CDR3 protein: CASSHWTGDLGQPQHF
CDR3 DNA: TGTGCCAGCAGTCACTGGACAGGGGATTTGGGGCAGCCCCAGCATTTT

clone size: NA
V gene: TRBV7-2
D gene: TRBD1
J gene: TRBJ1-5
CDR3 protein: CASSPQAGGGYQPQHF
CDR3 DNA: TGTGCCAGCAGCCCCCAGGCGGGAGGGGGCTATCAGCCCCAGCATTTT

clone size: NA
V gene: TRBV4-3
D gene: TRBD2
J gene: TRBJ2-7
CDR3 protein: CASSQTSREGGGQYF
CDR3 DNA: TGCGCCAGCAGCCAGACCTCCCGGGAGGGCGGGGGGCAGTACTTC

clone size: NA
V gene: TRBV11-2
D gene: TRBD1
J gene: TRBJ1-6
CDR3 protein: CASRPTSGGYNSPLHF
CDR3 DNA: TGTGCCAGCAGACCCACCTCAGGGGGCTATAATTCACCCCTCCACTTT

clone size: NA
V gene: TRBV5-6
D gene: NA
J gene: TRBJ2-7
CDR3 protein: CASSSPRRGASYEQYF
CDR3 DNA: TGTGCCAGCAGCTCCCCCAGGAGGGGCGCTTCCTACGAGCAGTACTTC

clone size: NA
V gene: TRBV27
D gene: NA
J gene: TRBJ2-1
CDR3 protein: CASSTYNEQFF
CDR3 DNA: TGTGCCAGCAGTACATACAATGAGCAGTTCTTC

clone size: NA
V gene: TRBV19
D gene: NA
J gene: TRBJ1-1
CDR3 protein: CASSIQGLATEAFF
CDR3 DNA: TGTGCCAGTAGTATCCAGGGGCTGGCAACTGAAGCTTTCTTT

clone size: NA
V gene: TRBV19
D gene: TRBD2
J gene: TRBJ2-2
CDR3 protein: CASSIYGLAGGGELFF
CDR3 DNA: TGTGCCAGTAGTATTTATGGACTAGCGGGGGGCGGGGAGCTGTTTTTT

clone size: once
V gene: TRBV9
D gene: NA
J gene: TRBJ1-6
CDR3 protein: CASSTRTMGSPLHF
CDR3 DNA: TGTGCCAGCAGCACCCGGACCATGGGATCACCCCTCCACTTT

clone size: NA
V gene: TRBV5-5
D gene: NA
J gene: TRBJ1-1
CDR3 protein: CASSLSTDTEAFF
CDR3 DNA: TGTGCCAGCAGCTTGTCTACAGACACTGAAGCTTTCTTT

clone size: NA
V gene: TRBV12-3/TRBV12-4
D gene: NA
J gene: TRBJ2-7
CDR3 protein: CASSLFTGNEQYF
CDR3 DNA: TGTGCCAGCAGTTTATTCACAGGGAACGAGCAGTACTTC

clone size: NA
V gene: TRBV20-1
D gene: NA
J gene: TRBJ1-3
CDR3 protein: CSASKGPGNTIYF
CDR3 DNA: TGCAGTGCTAGTAAGGGGCCTGGAAACACCATATATTTT

clone size: NA
V gene: TRBV18
D gene: NA
J gene: TRBJ2-7
CDR3 protein: CASSPGQLTYEQYF
CDR3 DNA: TGTGCCAGCTCGCCGGGGCAGCTGACCTACGAGCAGTACTTC

clone size: NA
V gene: TRBV7-2
D gene: NA
J gene: TRBJ2-2
CDR3 protein: CASSLGHTGVGELFF
CDR3 DNA: TGTGCCAGCAGCTTAGGTCACACCGGAGTCGGGGAGCTGTTTTTT

clone size: NA
V gene: TRBV30
D gene: NA
J gene: TRBJ1-1
CDR3 protein: CAWVRAEAFF
CDR3 DNA: TGTGCCTGGGTCAGGGCTGAAGCTTTCTTT